A selection of T cell receptor beta chains follows, all from one sample in a study of blood T cell repertoires in COVID-19. Produced via immunoSEQ multiplex PCR; TCRdb's table is partial and in-frame only. The sample holds 120,000 to 150,000 clones, around nine tenths seen once. The sequenced sample was peripheral blood. All receptors derive from a woman aged 50 to 60 with active or convalescent COVID-19. Each CDR3 is given with its conserved first and last residue. A D gene is named only where the DNA matches it firmly. The size of a clone is reported for some rows only, either as once, few or many, or as a class for expanded clones.

v_call	clone_size	j_call	d_call	cdr3_aa	cdr3_nt
TRBV2	.	TRBJ2-1	.	CASSVGRSYNEQFF	TGTGCCAGCAGTGTTGGGAGGTCCTACAATGAGCAGTTCTTC
TRBV7-9	few	TRBJ2-7	.	CASSLRGADEQYF	TGTGCCAGCAGCTTACGGGGGGCTGACGAGCAGTACTTC
TRBV5-1	many	TRBJ1-1	TRBD1	CASSSTLGQGNTEAFF	TGCGCCAGCAGCTCCACGCTCGGACAGGGGAACACTGAAGCTTTCTTT
TRBV28	.	TRBJ1-4	.	CASSLSGQPQITNEKLFF	TGTGCCAGCAGTTTATCCGGACAGCCACAAATAACTAATGAAAAACTGTTTTTT
TRBV7-9	.	TRBJ2-1	TRBD1	CASSLTPILQGGFNEQFF	TGTGCCAGCAGTTTGACTCCAATTTTACAGGGGGGTTTTAATGAGCAGTTCTTC
TRBV5-8	.	TRBJ2-3	.	CASSPDYSDTQYF	TGTGCCAGCAGCCCGGACTATTCAGATACGCAGTATTTT
TRBV2	.	TRBJ2-7	.	CASSDWDWGDYEQYF	TGTGCCAGCAGTGACTGGGACTGGGGGGATTACGAGCAGTACTTC
TRBV7-8	few	TRBJ2-7	TRBD1	CASSFGTLGGQGHEQYF	TGTGCCAGCAGCTTTGGGACGTTAGGGGGACAGGGCCACGAGCAGTACTTC
TRBV12-3/TRBV12-4	.	TRBJ2-5	.	CASSFRGQETQYF	TGTGCCAGCAGTTTTAGGGGACAAGAGACTCAGTACTTC
TRBV18	.	TRBJ1-5	.	CASSPGEGFMGQPQHF	TGTGCCAGCTCACCAGGGGAGGGGTTCATGGGTCAGCCCCAGCATTTT
TRBV7-8	.	TRBJ1-1	TRBD1	CASSRQGPPEGFF	TGTGCCAGCAGCCGACAGGGGCCTCCGGAAGGTTTCTTT
TRBV6-2/TRBV6-3	.	TRBJ1-2	TRBD1	CASSGRDRGFYGYTF	TGTGCCAGCAGTGGCCGGGACAGGGGTTTCTATGGCTACACCTTC
TRBV7-2	.	TRBJ2-5	.	CASSFRGEETQYF	TGTGCCAGCAGCTTTCGGGGTGAGGAGACCCAGTACTTC
TRBV7-9	few	TRBJ2-3	.	CASSQGGARTDTQYF	TGTGCCAGCAGCCAAGGCGGGGCGCGCACAGATACGCAGTATTTT
TRBV6-5	.	TRBJ1-1	.	CASTTSRGQRAFF	TGTGCCAGCACCACCTCTAGGGGACAACGAGCTTTCTTT
TRBV7-2	.	TRBJ2-7	TRBD2	CASSLEAGGPVYEQYF	TGTGCCAGCAGCTTAGAGGCGGGAGGGCCGGTATACGAGCAGTACTTC
TRBV7-9	.	TRBJ1-1	.	CASRATRAEAFF	TGTGCCAGCAGGGCCACGCGGGCTGAAGCTTTCTTT
TRBV7-9	.	TRBJ2-7	TRBD2	CASSGTHGTSSYEQYF	TGTGCCAGCAGTGGGACGCACGGGACTAGCAGTTACGAGCAGTACTTC
TRBV7-9	.	TRBJ1-1	.	CASSLDWPNRGTEAFF	TGTGCCAGCAGCTTAGATTGGCCTAATCGGGGCACTGAAGCTTTCTTT
TRBV3-1/TRBV3-2	.	TRBJ1-1	.	CASRTGQHNTEAFF	TGTGCCAGCAGGACTGGACAGCACAACACTGAAGCTTTCTTT
TRBV2	.	TRBJ1-6	TRBD1	CASRGTGSIYNSPLHF	TGTGCCAGCAGGGGGACAGGCTCTATCTATAATTCACCCCTCCACTTT
TRBV5-1	.	TRBJ2-3	TRBD1	CASSLGTGGSLTPTSDTQYF	TGCGCCAGCAGCTTGGGGACAGGGGGGTCTCTCACCCCGACCTCAGATACGCAGTATTTT
TRBV4-3	.	TRBJ2-7	.	CASSQEWGGNSYEQYF	TGCGCCAGCAGCCAAGAGTGGGGGGGCAACTCCTACGAGCAGTACTTC
TRBV7-9	.	TRBJ1-5	.	CASSLGQGNQPQHF	TGTGCCAGCAGCTTGGGGCAGGGCAATCAGCCCCAGCATTTT
TRBV6-1	once	TRBJ1-3	TRBD1	CASSDPGTGEYGNTIYF	TGTGCCAGCAGTGACCCCGGGACAGGGGAGTACGGAAACACCATATATTTT
TRBV7-2	.	TRBJ2-3	.	CASSSPPGTFPVTDTQYF	TGTGCCAGCAGCTCCCCGCCCGGGACATTCCCCGTCACAGATACGCAGTATTTT
TRBV3-1/TRBV3-2	.	TRBJ2-7	.	CASSQDTPSSYEQYF	TGTGCCAGCAGCCAAGATACCCCCAGCTCCTACGAGCAGTACTTC
TRBV6-1	.	TRBJ2-6	.	CASSEGGGPGANVLTF	TGTGCCAGCAGTGAAGGGGGGGGCCCTGGGGCCAACGTCCTGACTTTC
TRBV5-4	.	TRBJ2-2	.	CASSPSVDGANTGELFF	TGTGCCAGCAGCCCCAGCGTAGATGGCGCGAACACCGGGGAGCTGTTTTTT
TRBV11-2	.	TRBJ1-2	.	CASSKGPRDYGYTF	TGTGCCAGCAGTAAAGGTCCCAGGGACTATGGCTACACCTTC
TRBV3-1/TRBV3-2	.	TRBJ2-7	.	CASSQDQRMGRTLYEQYF	TGTGCCAGCAGCCAAGATCAGCGGATGGGCCGTACCCTCTACGAGCAGTACTTC
TRBV28	.	TRBJ2-7	TRBD1	CASNSPGQGDYEQYF	TGTGCCAGCAACTCCCCGGGACAGGGAGATTACGAGCAGTACTTC
TRBV18	.	TRBJ2-1	TRBD2	CASSPPTSGSRYEQFF	TGTGCCAGCTCACCACCTACTAGCGGGAGTAGGTATGAGCAGTTCTTC
TRBV4-2	.	TRBJ1-1	.	CASSQGPRGLTTVAFF	TGTGCCAGCAGCCAAGGACCCAGGGGCCTAACCACGGTAGCTTTCTTT
TRBV10-3	.	TRBJ2-7	TRBD2	CAISDSGSSYEQYF	TGTGCCATCAGTGACAGCGGGAGCTCCTACGAGCAGTACTTC
TRBV27	.	TRBJ2-7	.	CASSLSSQGSYEQYF	TGTGCCAGCAGTTTATCGAGCCAGGGCTCCTACGAGCAGTACTTC
TRBV25-1	.	TRBJ1-2	TRBD1	CASSPGQGKAGYTF	TGTGCCAGCAGTCCGGGACAGGGAAAGGCTGGCTACACCTTC
TRBV21-1	.	TRBJ2-4	.	CASKGDRVKNIQYF	TGTGCCAGCAAGGGGGACAGGGTGAAAAACATTCAGTACTTC
TRBV27	.	TRBJ1-3	.	CASSNQGSGNTIYF	TGTGCCAGCAGTAATCAGGGTTCTGGAAACACCATATATTTT
TRBV7-3	.	TRBJ1-1	TRBD1	CASSPTGANTEAFF	TGTGCCAGCAGCCCAACAGGGGCGAACACTGAAGCTTTCTTT
TRBV3-1/TRBV3-2	.	TRBJ2-7	TRBD1	CASSPLWDRVHEQYF	TGTGCCAGCAGCCCCCTCTGGGACAGGGTCCACGAGCAGTACTTC
TRBV4-3	.	TRBJ2-5	.	CASSQDSGTQYF	TGCGCCAGCAGCCAAGATTCGGGGACCCAGTACTTC
TRBV5-5	.	TRBJ2-2	.	CASSLARAGELFF	TGTGCCAGCAGCTTGGCACGGGCCGGGGAGCTGTTTTTT
TRBV27	.	TRBJ2-7	.	CASSPTMQGEQYF	TGTGCCAGCAGTCCAACCATGCAGGGCGAGCAGTACTTC
TRBV7-2	.	TRBJ1-5	TRBD1	CASSTRQGDQPQHF	TGTGCCAGCAGCACCCGACAGGGAGATCAGCCCCAGCATTTT
TRBV5-1	.	TRBJ2-1	.	CASSLGTLTGNEQFF	TGCGCCAGCAGTTTAGGGACTCTTACGGGAAATGAGCAGTTCTTC
TRBV11-1	few	TRBJ2-1	TRBD2	CASSLVVTSQGEQFF	TGTGCCAGCAGCTTAGTCGTGACTAGCCAGGGTGAGCAGTTCTTC
TRBV2	.	TRBJ1-1	.	CATREGNTEAFF	TGTGCCACCCGGGAGGGGAACACTGAAGCTTTCTTT
TRBV13	.	TRBJ1-1	TRBD1	CASSFQGAGNTEAFF	TGTGCCAGCAGCTTTCAGGGGGCAGGAAACACTGAAGCTTTCTTT
TRBV28	.	TRBJ2-3	TRBD2	CASRSGGLAGSTDTQYF	TGTGCCAGCAGAAGTGGTGGTCTAGCGGGGAGCACAGATACGCAGTATTTT
TRBV12-3/TRBV12-4	.	TRBJ1-2	.	CASSSQQGFGYTF	TGTGCCAGCAGTTCGCAACAGGGATTTGGCTACACCTTC